A single sample is the source of the 26 T cell receptor beta chains below, sequenced in a study of T cells in Graves' hyperthyroidism and ophthalmopathy. RNA transcripts were the template for amplifying TCR beta CDR3 regions. HTBI primers were employed in a first-round RT-PCR of the TCR CDR3. In TCRdb, the multiplex PCR reads were re-called with MiXCR into one record per CDR3 protein. Here the sample spans fewer than 300,000 distinct CDR3 sequences, roughly 15% being singletons. Sequenced: blood. The receptors stem from a woman aged 50 to 60 with Graves' hyperthyroidism that later progressed to Graves' ophthalmopathy.

In its sample, this clonotype was seen many times. The chain is built from TRBV11-2 and TRBJ2-2; 8 positions agree with TRBD1. From germline, CDR1 is SGHAT and CDR2 FQNNGV. The CDR3 extends over 16 amino acids. V trimming: 7 bases; J trimming: 9 bases; junction bases outside the gene matches: 16. The CDR3 sequence: CASTLTGTGPLWELFF. DNA of the CDR3: TGTGCCAGCACCCTTACCGGGACAGGACCTCTCTGGGAGCTGTTTTTT. The full variable domain, with the rest looked up from reference TRBV11-2 and TRBJ2-2, is EAGVAQSPRYKIIEKRQSVAFWCNPISGHATLYWYQQILGQGPKLLIQFQNNGVVDDSQLPKDRFSAERLKGVDSTLKIQPAKLEDSAVYLCASTLTGTGPLWELFFGEGSRLTVL.

This clonotype was detected only a few times. The genes are TRBV19 and TRBJ2-5; the D gene is possibly TRBD1 (5 bases). The CDR3 contains 15 residues. Germline loops: CDR1 LNHDA, CDR2 SQIVND (reference sequence). The V and J ends lost 5 bases and 5 bases respectively, with 18 bases between them. In DNA form, the CDR3 reads TGTGCCAGTAGTTTTGCGCACCAGGGTATCGAGACCCAGTACTTC. Translating gives CASSFAHQGIETQYF.

In this sample, this clonotype turned up many times. The J gene is TRBJ1-2, the V gene TRBV18, with 12 bases identical to TRBD1. V shed 0 bases and J 8 bases; nucleotides not matched to a gene: 4. Per germline, CDR1 KGHSH and CDR2 LQKENI. The CDR3 length is 15 residues. The CDR3 is CASSPPGQGAPGYTF. The CDR3 region has the DNA TGTGCCAGCTCACCACCGGGACAGGGGGCGCCGGGCTACACCTTC.

In the case of this clonotype: Sequence at one end of the junction differs from germline and may be a read error. This chain joins TRBV19 and TRBJ1-1; no firm D call. The CDR3 spans 16 residues. The germline gives CDR1 LNHDA, CDR2 SQIVND (reference sequence). This CDR3 reads CACRYYDGGKYTEAFF. Here the CDR3 DNA reads TGTGCCTGTAGGTATTACGATGGCGGGAAGTACACTGAAGCTTTCTTT. Complete variable domain (other parts from reference TRBV19 and TRBJ1-1): DGGITQSPKYLFRKEGQNVTLSCEQNLNHDAMYWYRQDPGQGLRLIYYSQIVNDFQKGDIAEGYSVSREKKESFPLTVTSAQKNPTAFYLCACRYYDGGKYTEAFFGQGTRLTVV.

The CDR3 DNA is TGTGCCAGCTCACCACGGGACAGGGGACACACAGATACGCAGTATTTT. Its protein product is CASSPRDRGHTDTQYF. The gene calls are TRBV18 and TRBJ2-3; TRBD1 matches 10 bases. The V gene's germline CDR1 is KGHSH and CDR2 LQKENI. The V segment lost 1 base and the J segment 2 bases; nucleotides outside the gene matches: 3. CDR3 length: 16 amino acids.

This clonotype was seen ten or more times. The gene calls are TRBV20-1 and TRBJ1-1; 8 nucleotides line up with TRBD1. Germline V lookup: CDR1 DFQATT, CDR2 SNEGSKA (reference sequence). J was trimmed by 4 bases and V by 1 base; bases with no gene match: 2. The CDR3 runs to 13 residues. Here the CDR3 reads CSARAGGITEAFF. CDR3 sequence (DNA): TGCAGTGCTAGAGCAGGGGGCATCACTGAAGCTTTCTTT.

At least ten counts were recorded for this clonotype. The V call is TRBV5-1, the J call TRBJ2-7, with D perhaps matching TRBD2 (5 bases). CDR1 and CDR2 (germline): SGHRS, YFSETQ. Between the trimmed V and J ends, which lost 3 bases and 6 bases, there was a span of 19 bases. There are 15 residues in the CDR3. The CDR3 DNA follows: TGCGCCAGCAGCTCGGACCGGGATCTCCTAGGCGAGCAGTACTTC. Protein sequence: CASSSDRDLLGEQYF.

This clonotype is medium-sized (0.01 to 0.1%) within its sample. The rearrangement uses TRBV11-2 and TRBJ2-7; unclear D gene. Trimming shortened V by 0 bases and J by 3 bases, and 9 bases separated the two germline ends. The CDR3 sequence is 14 residues long. The germline CDR1 and CDR2 sequences are SGHAT and FQNNGV. The CDR3 spells CASSLDRQSYEQYF. The CDR3 nucleotides are TGTGCCAGCAGCTTAGACCGGCAGAGCTACGAGCAGTACTTC.

This clonotype has at least ten counts. The V and J genes are TRBV7-2 and TRBJ2-1; 9 bases are a match to TRBD2. The CDR3 length is 17 residues. After removal of 1 base from V and 0 bases from J, the junction contained 4 bases not matched to a gene. Germline CDR1 reads SGHTA; CDR2 reads FQGNSA. The CDR3 bases are TGTGCCAGCAGCTTAGGGGGACTAGCCAACTCCTACAATGAGCAGTTCTTC. Translation: CASSLGGLANSYNEQFF.

This clonotype was counted many times. This chain joins TRBV28 and TRBJ1-6; 7 positions match TRBD1. Per germline, CDR1 MDHEN and CDR2 SYDVKM. CDR3 length equals 15 residues. The trim removed 7 bases at V and 1 base at J, leaving 4 bases unmatched. The CDR3 nucleotides read TGTGCCAGCATCCCACAGGGGTCCTATAATTCACCCCTCCACTTT. This sequence encodes CASIPQGSYNSPLHF.

The chain is built from TRBV9 and TRBJ1-4, with D uncertain. Per germline, CDR1 SGDLS and CDR2 YYNGEE. V was clipped by 0 bases and J by 3 bases, with 9 bases between them. The CDR3 is made up of 15 amino acids. The chain's CDR3 is CASSVGVGPNEKLFF. In DNA, the CDR3 is TGTGCCAGCAGCGTAGGGGTAGGGCCTAATGAAAAACTGTTTTTT. The whole variable domain, filled in from reference TRBV9 and TRBJ1-4, reads DSGVTQTPKHLITATGQRVTLRCSPRSGDLSVYWYQQSLDQGLQFLIQYYNGEERAKGNILERFSAQQFPDLHSELNLSSLELGDSALYFCASSVGVGPNEKLFFGSGTQLSVL.

The table lists this clonotype with many counts. V usage is TRBV7-2 and J usage is TRBJ1-1, with a weak D call TRBD1 (5 bases). From germline, CDR1 is SGHTA and CDR2 FQGNSA. Between the trimmed V and J ends, which lost 4 bases and 3 bases, there was a span of 9 bases. The CDR3 totals 13 residues. CDR3 coding DNA: TGTGCCAGCAGCTGGGGGAGGGACACTGAAGCTTTCTTT. It yields the protein CASSWGRDTEAFF. Full variable domain (outside the CDR3, taken from reference TRBV7-2 and TRBJ1-1): GAGVSQSPSNKVTEKGKDVELRCDPISGHTALYWYRQSLGQGLEFLIYFQGNSAPDKSGLPSDRFSAERTGGSVSTLTIQRTQQEDSAVYLCASSWGRDTEAFFGQGTRLTVV.

CDR3 bases: TGTGCCAGCTCACCACCCGTTGGCAGGGGGCTGTATGAGACCCAGTACTTC. This encodes CASSPPVGRGLYETQYF. This chain uses TRBV18 with TRBJ2-5, with 8 nucleotides matching TRBD1. V shed 0 bases and J 5 bases; nucleotides not matched to a gene: 11. Germline-derived CDR1 and CDR2 are KGHSH and LQKENI. The CDR3 loop spans 17 amino acids.

This clonotype was recorded a few times. This chain joins TRBV9 and TRBJ1-4; TRBD1 might be the D (5 bases). CDR3 length equals 15 residues. CDR1 is SGDLS and CDR2 is YYNGEE in the germline V gene. V lost 4 bases, J lost 3 bases, and 13 bases lay in between. CDR3 nucleotides: TGTGCCAGCAGCCGCCAGGGAACGGCTAATGAAAAACTGTTTTTT. Amino acids: CASSRQGTANEKLFF.

The chain joins TRBV28 to TRBJ2-7; 10 nucleotides align to TRBD2. V lost 0 bases, J lost 0 bases, and 11 bases stayed unmatched. CDR3 size: 19 residues. Germline assignment: CDR1 MDHEN and CDR2 SYDVKM. CDR3 DNA sequence: TGTGCCAGCAGTTTATGGACAACCTGGACTAGCGGCCGCTCCTACGAGCAGTACTTC. Encoded protein: CASSLWTTWTSGRSYEQYF.

The chain recombines TRBV2 with TRBJ1-3; the match to TRBD1 covers 9 bases. The CDR3 is 16 residues long. J gave up 1 base and V 4 bases, and 5 bases lay outside the gene matches. Germline V lookup: CDR1 SNHLY, CDR2 FYNNEI. Written as DNA, the CDR3 is TGTGCCAGCAGTGCGGACAGGGGAGGTTCTGGAAACACCATATATTTT. It yields the protein CASSADRGGSGNTIYF. The entire variable domain, with the rest obtained from reference TRBV2 and TRBJ1-3, is as follows: EPEVTQTPSHQVTQMGQEVILRCVPISNHLYFYWYRQILGQKVEFLVSFYNNEISEKSEIFDDQFSVERPDGSNFTLKIRSTKLEDSAMYFCASSADRGGSGNTIYFGEGSWLTVV.

This clonotype was counted between two and nine times. The V gene is TRBV20-1, the J gene TRBJ1-5; TRBD1 agrees at 9 bases. V gave up 0 bases and J gave up 6 bases; unmatched junction bases: 6. The germline V gene has CDR1 DFQATT and CDR2 SNEGSKA (reference sequence). This CDR3 region has 15 residues. CDR3 amino acids: CSARESTGGFQPQHF. CDR3 nucleotides: TGCAGTGCTAGAGAATCGACAGGGGGATTTCAGCCCCAGCATTTT.

There are many counts of this clonotype. The chain is built from TRBV7-8 and TRBJ2-7; 9 positions match TRBD1. The germline V gene has CDR1 SGHVS and CDR2 FQNEAQ. This CDR3 is 17 amino acids long. The ends lost 0 bases at V and 1 base at J; junction bases unmatched: 7. CDR3 nucleotide sequence: TGTGCCAGCAGCTTAGCTGGTGGGACAGGGAGGTCCTACGAGCAGTACTTC. As protein: CASSLAGGTGRSYEQYF.

The rearrangement uses TRBV2 and TRBJ1-5, with a possible D match to TRBD1 (5 bases). From germline, CDR1 is SNHLY and CDR2 FYNNEI. Trimming shortened V by 3 bases and J by 2 bases, and 11 bases separated the two germline ends. The CDR3 totals 15 residues. The CDR3 nucleotides are TGTGCCAGCAGTGACCAGGGAATACGCAATCAGCCCCAGCATTTT. The encoded protein is CASSDQGIRNQPQHF.

The chain links TRBV7-9 to TRBJ2-7, with D possibly being TRBD2 (5 bases). Germline CDR1 SEHNR, CDR2 FQNEAQ (reference sequence). V was pared by 5 bases and J by 5 bases, with 22 bases between. The CDR3 is made up of 16 amino acids. The chain's CDR3 is CASSPGTASLIHEQYF. The CDR3 DNA reads TGTGCCAGCAGCCCCGGTACGGCTAGCTTGATCCACGAGCAGTACTTC.

This sequence joins TRBV29-1 and TRBJ1-4, with a weak D call TRBD1 (5 bases). Germline CDR1 and CDR2: SQVTM and ANQGSEA. The V end lost 6 bases, the J end lost 8 bases, and 16 bases lay between the germline ends. The CDR3 has 13 residues. The CDR3 DNA sequence: TGCAGCGTGGGGCCCGGGGGAGGGGAAAAACTGTTTTTT. Translation: CSVGPGGGEKLFF.

Ten or more counts support this clonotype. The rearrangement uses TRBV5-1 and TRBJ2-3; unclear D gene. Germline V gene lookup returns CDR1 SGHRS and CDR2 YFSETQ. The CDR3 loop spans 14 amino acids. The germline V and J ends were trimmed by 3 bases and 3 bases, with 11 bases remaining between them. CDR3 DNA sequence: TGCGCCAGCAGCTCGATGAGTGTTACAGATACGCAGTATTTT. Its protein is CASSSMSVTDTQYF.

This clonotype was seen repeatedly, ten times or more. The DNA of the CDR3 is TGCGCCAGCAGCCAGAGGAGGGGGAATGAGCAGTTCTTC. It yields the protein CASSQRRGNEQFF. The rearrangement links TRBV4-1 to TRBJ2-1; D may correspond to TRBD1 or TRBD2 (6 bases each). CDR3 length equals 13 residues. CDR1 and CDR2 (germline): MGHRA, YSYEKL. The germline V and J ends were trimmed by 3 bases and 7 bases, with 10 bases remaining between them.

The sample holds many counts of this clonotype. This rearrangement joins TRBV2 to TRBJ1-6, with D possibly TRBD1 on 5 matching bases. Trimming shortened V by 10 bases and J by 4 bases, and 17 bases separated the two germline ends. CDR1 is SNHLY, CDR2 FYNNEI, per germline. The CDR3 sequence is 15 residues long. CDR3 region: CAIPGASIYNSPLHF. The DNA for the CDR3 is TGTGCCATTCCCGGGGCGTCGATATATAATTCACCCCTCCACTTT.

The CDR3 bases are TGTGCCAGCACAGCCGGGACTAGCGGATACAATGAGCAGTTCTTC. As protein: CASTAGTSGYNEQFF. The genes are TRBV19 and TRBJ2-1; 11 bases fit TRBD2. The CDR3 length is 15 residues. V gave up 9 bases and J gave up 4 bases; unmatched junction bases: 8. Germline CDR1 and CDR2: LNHDA and SQIVND (reference sequence).

This clonotype was recorded at least ten times. V usage is TRBV12-5 and J usage is TRBJ2-7; TRBD2 agrees at 9 bases. CDR3 length: 19 amino acids. Germline CDR1 reads LGHNT; CDR2 reads FRNRAP. With V trimmed by 7 bases and J by 6 bases, 25 bases remained unmatched. The CDR3 DNA reads TGTGCTAGTGCCCAAGGGCACAGTGCTAGCGGGACCCGCATGGGCGAGCAGTACTTC. Translation: CASAQGHSASGTRMGEQYF.